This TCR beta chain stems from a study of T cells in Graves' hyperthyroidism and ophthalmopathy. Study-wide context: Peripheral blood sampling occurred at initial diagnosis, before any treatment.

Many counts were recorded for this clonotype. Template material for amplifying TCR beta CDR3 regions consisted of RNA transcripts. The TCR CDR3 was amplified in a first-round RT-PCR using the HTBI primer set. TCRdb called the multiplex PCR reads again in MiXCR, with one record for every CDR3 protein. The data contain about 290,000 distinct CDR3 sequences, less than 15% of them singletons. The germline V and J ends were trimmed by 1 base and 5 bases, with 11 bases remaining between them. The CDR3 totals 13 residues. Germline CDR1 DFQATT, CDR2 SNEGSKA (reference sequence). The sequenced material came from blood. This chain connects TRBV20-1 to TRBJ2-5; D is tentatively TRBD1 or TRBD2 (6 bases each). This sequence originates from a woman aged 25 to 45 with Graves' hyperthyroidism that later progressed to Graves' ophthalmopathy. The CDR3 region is CSARAGAGETQYF. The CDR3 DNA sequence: TGCAGTGCTAGAGCGGGGGCAGGGGAGACCCAGTACTTC.